This T cell receptor beta chain was retrieved from a study of identical twins. Of note for this clonotype: Antigen unknown.

Whole-study findings and limits: Out-of-frame beta sequences exhibited a weaker degree of excess twin sharing. Low generation probability was overrepresented in out-of-frame alpha sequences shared by twins. Insertion counts were lower in abundant cord blood beta clonotypes, a trend that memory repertoires did not show. It was out-of-frame TCR alpha sharing in monozygotic twins that models underestimated.

Each CDR3 protein is one row after TCRdb ran MiXCR on the 5' RACE reads. The table shows 450,000 or so distinct CDR3 sequences, with roughly 13% occurring only once. This sample also belongs to another study, concerning yellow fever vaccine responses in identical twins.

Sample: CD4+ T cells sorted from blood. The TCR sequence derives from a woman between 18 and 29 years old in good health.

The chain's CDR3 is CASSLAASGGAQYF. CDR3 DNA: TGTGCCAGCAGCTTAGCTGCTAGCGGGGGGGCCCAGTACTTC. The chain employs TRBV7-2 and TRBJ2-5; 12 bases align to TRBD2. CDR3 length: 14 amino acids. Germline trimming cut 0 bases from V and 9 bases from J; bases unmatched to any gene: 2. From germline, CDR1 is SGHTA and CDR2 FQGNSA.